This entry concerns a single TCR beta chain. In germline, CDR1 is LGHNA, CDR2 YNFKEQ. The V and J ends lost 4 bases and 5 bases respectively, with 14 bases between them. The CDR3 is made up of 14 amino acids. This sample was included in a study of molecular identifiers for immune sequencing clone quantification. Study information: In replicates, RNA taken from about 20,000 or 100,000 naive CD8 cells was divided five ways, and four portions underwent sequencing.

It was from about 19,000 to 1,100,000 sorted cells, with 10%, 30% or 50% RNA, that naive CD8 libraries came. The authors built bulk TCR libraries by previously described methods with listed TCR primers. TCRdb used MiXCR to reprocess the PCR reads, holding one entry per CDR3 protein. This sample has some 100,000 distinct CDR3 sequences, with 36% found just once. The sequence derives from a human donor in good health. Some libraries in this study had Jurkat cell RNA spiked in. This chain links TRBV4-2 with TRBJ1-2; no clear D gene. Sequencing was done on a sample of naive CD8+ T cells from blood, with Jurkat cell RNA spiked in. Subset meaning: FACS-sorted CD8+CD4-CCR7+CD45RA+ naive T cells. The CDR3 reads CASSPEGRYYGYTF. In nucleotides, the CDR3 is TGTGCCAGCAGCCCCGAGGGCAGGTATTATGGCTACACCTTC.